These 28 T cell receptor beta chains were sequenced from one sample in a study of blood T cells in healthy people across ages. It was with a sample-barcoded 5' primer and a J-beta primer mix that a second PCR of about 7 to 12 cycles was run. In TCRdb, the 5' RACE reads were re-called with MiXCR into one record per CDR3 protein. The sample lists 800,000 to 950,000 distinct CDR3 sequences; roughly 28% were seen once. The data also belong to a second study, concerning T cells of mothers and their children.

Sample: blood. The receptor source for this set is a woman aged 40 to 50 in good health.

This clonotype was seen only a few times. One junction end does not reproduce the germline sequence, and a read error may be involved. J is TRBJ1-1 and V is TRBV12-3 or TRBV12-4; no firm D call. The CDR3 consists of 12 residues. CDR3 in amino acids: CVSSGMNTEAFF. CDR3 nucleotides: TGTGTCAGCAGTGGGATGAACACTGAAGCTTTCTTT.

The V and J genes are TRBV15 and TRBJ1-1; possible D gene TRBD1, 5 bases. The CDR3 runs to 13 residues. Germline V gives CDR1 LNHNV, CDR2 YYDKDF (reference sequence). Trimming removed 5 bases from V and 0 bases from J, with 7 bases in between. CDR3 residues: CATSLQVNTEAFF. DNA for the CDR3: TGTGCCACCAGCCTACAGGTGAACACTGAAGCTTTCTTT.

In this sample, this clonotype turned up many times. The chain links TRBV18 to TRBJ2-7; TRBD2 might be the D (5 bases). From germline, CDR1 is KGHSH and CDR2 LQKENI. Trimming took off 3 bases at V and 5 bases at J, with 8 bases between the two ends. There are 12 residues in the CDR3. The CDR3 DNA reads TGTGCCAGCTCACCGTCCGGGGACGAGCAGTACTTC. Amino acids: CASSPSGDEQYF. The entire variable domain, with the rest obtained from reference TRBV18 and TRBJ2-7, is as follows: NAGVMQNPRHLVRRRGQEARLRCSPMKGHSHVYWYRQLPEEGLKFMVYLQKENIIDESGMPKERFSAEFPKEGPSILRIQQVVRGDSAAYFCASSPSGDEQYFGPGTRLTVT.

This clonotype was counted between two and nine times. The rearrangement uses TRBV7-2 and TRBJ2-7; D remains unclear. The DNA end is more similar to TRBJ2-5, so the J call may be wrong. This CDR3 has 15 residues. Germline loops: CDR1 SGHTA, CDR2 FQGNSA. The CDR3 reads CASSLIQDRRETQYF. The CDR3 DNA sequence: TGTGCCAGCAGCTTAATCCAGGATCGCCGGGAGACCCAGTACTTC.

The chain combines TRBV20-1 with TRBJ1-2; D might be TRBD1 (5 bases). V was shortened by 5 bases and J by 12 bases, with 16 bases between the two germline ends. Germline loops: CDR1 DFQATT, CDR2 SNEGSKA (reference sequence). The CDR3 is 11 amino acids. The CDR3 loop is CSADRDAGHTF. CDR3 DNA: TGCAGTGCTGACCGGGACGCAGGCCACACCTTC.

For this clonotype: A read error is possible here, since a much larger clone lies one base away. The gene calls are TRBV11-1 and TRBJ2-1, with TRBD2 matching 8 bases. V lost 5 bases and J lost 5; bases outside the gene matches: 11. CDR1 is SGHAT, CDR2 FQDESV, per germline (reference sequence). This CDR3 comprises 16 residues. CDR3: CASSPPGLATDNEQFF. The DNA for the CDR3 is TGTGCCAGCAGCCCCCCAGGACTAGCAACCGACAATGAGCAGTTCTTC.

This clonotype showed up just once. J is TRBJ2-6 and V is TRBV20-1, with 7 bases aligning to TRBD1. The CDR3 has 13 residues. After removal of 5 bases from V and 13 bases from J, the junction contained 11 bases not matched to a gene. Per germline, CDR1 DFQATT and CDR2 SNEGSKA (reference sequence). For the CDR3, the DNA is TGCAGTGCTCTAACTACAGGGGCCCGGGTCCTGACTTTC. This codes for CSALTTGARVLTF.

This clonotype has just a few counts. This sequence may be a read error, since a much larger clone differs from it by one base. The CDR3 here is CATSECWGRDEQFF. For the CDR3, the DNA is TGTGCCACCAGTGAGTGCTGGGGGAGGGATGAGCAGTTCTTC. The rearrangement joins TRBV24-1 to TRBJ2-1; 7 nucleotides agree with TRBD2. Germline V gives CDR1 KGHDR, CDR2 SFDVKD. The V gene end was trimmed by 4 bases and the J gene end by 8 bases; junction bases not matched to a gene: 7. The CDR3 spans 14 residues.

The V gene is TRBV5-5, the J gene TRBJ1-2; 9 positions match TRBD1. The CDR3 runs to 14 residues. The V segment lost 1 base and the J segment 4 bases; nucleotides outside the gene matches: 2. Germline assignment: CDR1 SGHKS and CDR2 YYEKEE (reference sequence). CDR3 sequence (DNA): TGTGCCAGCAGCTTGACGGGACAGGGCTATGGCTACACCTTC. Translation: CASSLTGQGYGYTF.

This chain joins TRBV20-1 and TRBJ1-5; D ambiguous. The CDR3 length is 16 residues. Per germline, CDR1 DFQATT and CDR2 SNEGSKA (reference sequence). V was trimmed by 0 bases and J by 3 bases, leaving 15 bases between them. This CDR3 reads CSARDEIGLSNQPQHF. CDR3 in DNA: TGCAGTGCTAGAGATGAGATAGGGCTATCCAATCAGCCCCAGCATTTT.

The V gene is TRBV3-1, the J gene TRBJ2-1; D is unresolved. V lost 0 bases, J lost 4 bases, and 10 bases lay in between. This CDR3 has 15 amino acids. Germline V gene sequence: CDR1 LGHDT, CDR2 YNNKEL (reference sequence). The CDR3 sequence: CASSQDPSGYNEQFF. The CDR3 DNA reads as TGTGCCAGCAGCCAAGATCCTTCGGGTTACAATGAGCAGTTCTTC.

A remark on this clonotype: Possible read error: a much larger clone is one base away. Here the CDR3 DNA reads TGTGTCAGCAGCCTACTCCTTTCCGACTACGAGCAGTACTTC. Encoded protein: CVSSLLLSDYEQYF. V and J are TRBV11-2 and TRBJ2-7, with no clear D. The CDR3 has 14 amino acids. Looked up from germline, CDR1 is SGHAT and CDR2 is FQNNGV.

This clonotype was observed a few times. The chain carries TRBV5-1 and TRBJ2-7; 8 bases align to TRBD1. The V segment lost 6 bases and the J segment 2 bases; nucleotides outside the gene matches: 13. The CDR3 runs 16 residues. From germline, CDR1 is SGHRS and CDR2 YFSETQ. The CDR3 region is CASNLGGGQGAYEQYF. The CDR3 bases are TGCGCCAGCAACCTGGGTGGAGGACAGGGTGCCTACGAGCAGTACTTC.

In its sample, this clonotype was seen many times. The rearrangement links TRBV6-6 to TRBJ2-7, with D perhaps matching TRBD1 or TRBD2 (5 bases each). The germline V gene encodes CDR1 MNHNY and CDR2 SVGAGI (reference sequence). V lost 2 bases and J 0 bases, leaving 11 bases between the germline ends. There are 15 residues in the CDR3. As DNA, the CDR3 is TGTGCCAGCAGTTACCCTTCAGGGAGCTCCTACGAGCAGTACTTC. Amino acid sequence: CASSYPSGSSYEQYF.

This clonotype was counted at least ten times. The CDR3 region is CASSLGGWWNTGELFF. The CDR3, as DNA: TGTGCCAGCAGCCTGGGGGGCTGGTGGAACACCGGGGAGCTGTTTTTT. V is TRBV27 and J is TRBJ2-2; D tentatively reads TRBD1 or TRBD2 (6 bases each). Germline CDR1 and CDR2: MNHEY and SMNVEV (reference sequence). Trimming cost V 6 bases and J 1 base, with 15 bases left between them. This CDR3 is 16 amino acids long.

This clonotype appeared a single time. The V call is TRBV2, the J call TRBJ2-7; D not certain. The V and J ends lost 5 bases and 4 bases respectively, with 12 bases between them. The CDR3 sequence is 13 residues long. Germline assignment: CDR1 SNHLY and CDR2 FYNNEI. The CDR3 reads CASSKNQPYEQYF. CDR3 DNA sequence: TGTGCCAGCAGTAAGAACCAGCCATACGAGCAGTACTTC. Full variable domain (missing parts from reference TRBV2 and TRBJ2-7): EPEVTQTPSHQVTQMGQEVILRCVPISNHLYFYWYRQILGQKVEFLVSFYNNEISEKSEIFDDQFSVERPDGSNFTLKIRSTKLEDSAMYFCASSKNQPYEQYFGPGTRLTVT.

This clonotype was counted ten times or more. The chain uses TRBV7-3 and TRBJ1-1; possible D gene TRBD1, 5 bases. The CDR3 length is 13 residues. CDR1 SGHTA and CDR2 FQGTGA come from the germline V gene. V lost 2 bases and J lost 4, with 8 bases in between. The CDR3 here is CASSLGGATEAFF. CDR3 bases: TGTGCCAGCAGCTTAGGAGGGGCCACTGAAGCTTTCTTT.

This chain uses TRBV12-3 or TRBV12-4 with TRBJ2-2; the match to TRBD2 covers 10 bases. The CDR3 contains 15 residues. Losses at the gene ends were 4 bases for V and 3 bases for J; bases not matched to a gene: 2. The CDR3 loop is CASSSSGGYTGELFF. In DNA, the CDR3 is TGTGCCAGCAGTTCTAGCGGGGGTTACACCGGGGAGCTGTTTTTT.

The chain links TRBV7-9 to TRBJ1-2; D remains unclear. The V and J ends lost 7 bases and 5 bases respectively, with 17 bases between them. The CDR3 contains 14 residues. Germline CDR1 SEHNR, CDR2 FQNEAQ (reference sequence). The CDR3 region is CASTTLTEVYGYTF. The CDR3 nucleotides read TGTGCCAGCACCACTTTGACGGAGGTGTATGGCTACACCTTC. The full variable domain, with the rest looked up from reference TRBV7-9 and TRBJ1-2, is DTGVSQNPRHKITKRGQNVTFRCDPISEHNRLYWYRQTLGQGPEFLTYFQNEAQLEKSRLLSDRFSAERPKGSFSTLEIQRTEQGDSAMYLCASTTLTEVYGYTFGSGTRLTVV.

This clonotype has ten or more counts. The chain links TRBV28 to TRBJ2-4; TRBD1 matches 10 bases. The trim removed 6 bases at V and 7 bases at J, leaving 6 bases unmatched. Germline values: CDR1 MDHEN, CDR2 SYDVKM. The length of the CDR3 is 14 residues. The CDR3 DNA follows: TGTGCCAGCAGGTTACCGGGACAGGGGAACATTCAGTACTTC. It yields the protein CASRLPGQGNIQYF.

For this clonotype: An end of the junction differs from the germline gene, which may be a read error. This chain links TRBV7-7 with TRBJ1-1; 9 nucleotides match TRBD1. The CDR3 covers 13 residues. Per germline, CDR1 SSHAT and CDR2 FNYEAQ (reference sequence). The CDR3 spells CASSPRQGGEAFF. The CDR3 DNA follows: TGTGCTAGCAGTCCCCGACAGGGGGGTGAAGCTTTCTTT.

This clonotype has more than one count but fewer than ten. The rearrangement joins TRBV5-1 to TRBJ2-2; the D is unclear. The CDR3 totals 16 residues. Germline CDR1 SGHRS, CDR2 YFSETQ. With 4 bases removed from V and 2 bases from J, the gap between germline ends came to 15 bases. The CDR3 region has the DNA TGCGCCAGCAGCCTAACGCCGGGCAGAAACACCGGGGAGCTGTTTTTT. Protein sequence: CASSLTPGRNTGELFF.

As regards this clonotype: This could be a read error, since a much larger clone is one nucleotide away. The chain employs TRBV2 and TRBJ2-3, with 7 bases that match TRBD1. The CDR3 spans 15 residues. Germline loops: CDR1 SNHLY, CDR2 FYNNEI. V lost 4 bases and J lost 2; bases outside the gene matches: 6. The CDR3 sequence: CASSGTGVNTDTQYF. The CDR3 nucleotides are TGTGCCAGCAGTGGAACAGGGGTAAACACAGATACGCAGTATTTT.

The chain's CDR3 is CASSPTGGITNYGYTF. CDR3 coding DNA: TGCGCCAGCAGCCCAACGGGCGGGATAACTAACTATGGCTACACCTTC. The rearrangement uses TRBV5-1 and TRBJ1-2; D gene uncertain. Germline V lookup: CDR1 SGHRS, CDR2 YFSETQ. The CDR3 covers 16 residues. Deletions cut 4 bases from V and 0 bases from J, with 16 bases between.

This clonotype has ten or more counts. This sequence joins TRBV29-1 and TRBJ2-4; D gene uncertain. CDR1 and CDR2 from the germline V gene are SQVTM and ANQGSEA. This CDR3 has 13 residues. Between the trimmed V and J ends, which lost 5 bases and 6 bases, there was a span of 14 bases. The CDR3 region has the DNA TGCAGCGTTCAGTTGAACTCCGGAAACATTCAGTACTTC. Encoded protein: CSVQLNSGNIQYF.

This clonotype was detected only a few times. A much larger clone differs by one base, so this may be a read error. The chain carries TRBV7-7 and TRBJ2-5, with D possibly TRBD2 on 5 matching bases. This CDR3 contains 13 residues. Germline CDR1 and CDR2: SSHAT and FNYEAQ (reference sequence). The CDR3 loop is CASSLAIGETQYF. The CDR3 DNA reads as TGTGCTAGCAGCTTAGCGATAGGGGAGACCCAGTACTTC.

This chain joins TRBV7-2 and TRBJ1-1, with D maybe TRBD1 (5 bases). Trimming cost V 4 bases and J 1 base, with 13 bases left between them. Germline loops: CDR1 SGHTA, CDR2 FQGNSA. The length of the CDR3 is 15 residues. As DNA, the CDR3 is TGTGCCAGCAGCTCTTCTGCGGGGGGGAACACTGAAGCTTTCTTT. It codes for CASSSSAGGNTEAFF.

The gene calls are TRBV2 and TRBJ2-3; D is uncertain. The CDR3 totals 15 residues. Germline CDR1 and CDR2: SNHLY and FYNNEI. Deletions cut 4 bases from V and 0 bases from J, with 11 bases between. The chain's CDR3 is CASSGKGSSTDTQYF. The CDR3 DNA is TGTGCCAGCAGTGGCAAGGGTTCAAGCACAGATACGCAGTATTTT.